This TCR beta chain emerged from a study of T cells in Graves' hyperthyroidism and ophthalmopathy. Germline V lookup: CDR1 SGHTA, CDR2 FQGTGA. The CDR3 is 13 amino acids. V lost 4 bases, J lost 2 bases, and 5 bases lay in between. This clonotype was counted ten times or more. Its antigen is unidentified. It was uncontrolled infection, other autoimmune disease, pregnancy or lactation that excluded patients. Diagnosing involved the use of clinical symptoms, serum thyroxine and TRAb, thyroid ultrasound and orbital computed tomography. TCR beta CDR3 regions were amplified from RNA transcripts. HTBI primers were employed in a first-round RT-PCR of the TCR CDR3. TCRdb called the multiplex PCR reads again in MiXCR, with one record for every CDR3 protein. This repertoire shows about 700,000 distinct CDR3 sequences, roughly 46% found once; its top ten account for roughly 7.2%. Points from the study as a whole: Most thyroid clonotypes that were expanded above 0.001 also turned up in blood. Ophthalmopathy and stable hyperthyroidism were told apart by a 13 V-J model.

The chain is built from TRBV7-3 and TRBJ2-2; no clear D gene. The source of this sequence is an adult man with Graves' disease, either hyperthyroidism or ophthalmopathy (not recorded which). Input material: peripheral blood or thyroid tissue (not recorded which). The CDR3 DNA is TGTGCCAGCAGCTACACAAACACCGGGGAGCTGTTTTTT. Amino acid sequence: CASSYTNTGELFF.